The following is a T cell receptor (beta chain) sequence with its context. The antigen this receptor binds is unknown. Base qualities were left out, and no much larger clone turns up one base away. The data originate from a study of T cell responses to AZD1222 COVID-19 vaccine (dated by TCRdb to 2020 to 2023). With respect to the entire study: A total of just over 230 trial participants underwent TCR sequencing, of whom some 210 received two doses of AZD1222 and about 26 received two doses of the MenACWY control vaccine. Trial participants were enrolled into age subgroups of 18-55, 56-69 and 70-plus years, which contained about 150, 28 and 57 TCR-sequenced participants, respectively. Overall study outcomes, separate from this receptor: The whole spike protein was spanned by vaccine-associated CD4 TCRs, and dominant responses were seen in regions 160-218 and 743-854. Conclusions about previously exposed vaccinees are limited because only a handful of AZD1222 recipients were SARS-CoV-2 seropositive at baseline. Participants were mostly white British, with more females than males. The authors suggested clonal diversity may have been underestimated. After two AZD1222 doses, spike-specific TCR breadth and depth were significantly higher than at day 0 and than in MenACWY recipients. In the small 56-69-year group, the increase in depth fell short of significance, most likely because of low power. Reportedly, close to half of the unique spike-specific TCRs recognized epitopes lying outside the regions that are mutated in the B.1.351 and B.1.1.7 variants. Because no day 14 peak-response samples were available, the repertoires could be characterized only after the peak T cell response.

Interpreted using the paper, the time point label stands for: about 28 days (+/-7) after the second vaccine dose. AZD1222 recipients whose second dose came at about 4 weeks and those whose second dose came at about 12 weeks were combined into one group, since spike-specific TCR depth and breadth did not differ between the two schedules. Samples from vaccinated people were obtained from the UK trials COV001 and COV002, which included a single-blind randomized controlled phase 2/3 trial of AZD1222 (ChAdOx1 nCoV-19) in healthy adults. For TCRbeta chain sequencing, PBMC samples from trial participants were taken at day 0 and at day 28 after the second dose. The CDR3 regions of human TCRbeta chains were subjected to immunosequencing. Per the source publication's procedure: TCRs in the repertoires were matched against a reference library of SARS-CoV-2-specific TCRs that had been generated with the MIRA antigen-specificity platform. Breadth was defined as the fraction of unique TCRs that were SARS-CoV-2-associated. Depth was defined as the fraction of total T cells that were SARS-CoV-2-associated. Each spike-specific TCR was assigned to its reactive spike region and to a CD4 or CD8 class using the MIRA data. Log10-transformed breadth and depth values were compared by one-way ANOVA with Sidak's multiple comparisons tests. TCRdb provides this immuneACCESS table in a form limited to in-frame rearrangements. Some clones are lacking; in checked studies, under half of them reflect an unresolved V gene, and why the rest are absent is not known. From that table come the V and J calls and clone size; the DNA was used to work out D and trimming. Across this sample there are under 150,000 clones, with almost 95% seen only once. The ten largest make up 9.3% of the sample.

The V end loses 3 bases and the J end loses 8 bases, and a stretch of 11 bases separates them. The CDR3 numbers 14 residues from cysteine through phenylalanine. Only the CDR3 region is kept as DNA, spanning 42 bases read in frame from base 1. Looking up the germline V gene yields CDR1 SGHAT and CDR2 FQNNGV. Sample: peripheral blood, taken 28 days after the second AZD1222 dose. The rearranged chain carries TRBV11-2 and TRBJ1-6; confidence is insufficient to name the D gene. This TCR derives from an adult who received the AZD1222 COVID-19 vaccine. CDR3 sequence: CASSFPLKDSPLHF. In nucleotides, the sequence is TGTGCCAGCAGCTTTCCCCTTAAGGATTCACCCCTCCACTTT.